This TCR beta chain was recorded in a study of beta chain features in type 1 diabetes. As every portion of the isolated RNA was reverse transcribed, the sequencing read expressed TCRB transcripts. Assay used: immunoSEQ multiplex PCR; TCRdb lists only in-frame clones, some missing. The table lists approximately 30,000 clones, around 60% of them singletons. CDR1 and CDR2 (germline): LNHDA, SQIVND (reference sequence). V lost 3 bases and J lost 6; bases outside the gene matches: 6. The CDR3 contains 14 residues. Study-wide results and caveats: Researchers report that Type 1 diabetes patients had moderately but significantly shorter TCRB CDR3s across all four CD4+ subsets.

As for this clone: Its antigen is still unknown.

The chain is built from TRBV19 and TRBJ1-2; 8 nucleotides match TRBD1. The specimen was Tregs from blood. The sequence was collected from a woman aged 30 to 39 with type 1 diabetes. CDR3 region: CASSMGTTGDGYTF. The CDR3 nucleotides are TGTGCCAGTAGTATGGGAACGACAGGGGATGGCTACACCTTC.